This T cell receptor (beta chain) was retrieved from a study of blood T cell repertoires in COVID-19 (dated by TCRdb to the early 2020s). Regarding the complete study: The collaborator samples originated in the United States, Italy and Spain and spanned the acute and convalescent phases of COVID-19. A de-identified subject ID, COVID-19 status, age in years and sex were almost always included in the sample metadata. Samples came from the ongoing ImmuneRACE study (first 160 participants) plus 1,254 subjects from 6 global collaborators. The repertoires were released in a freely available public database meant as a resource for research on the immune response to SARS-CoV-2. HLA class I and class II types, where available, came from metadata supplied by the sample provider rather than from assay-based typing. Deeply sampled blood TCRbeta repertoires from subjects exposed to, actively infected with, or recovered from COVID-19 were included in the dataset. The prospective study material was composed of cDNA or gDNA derived from T cells, B-cell-depleted T cells, or PBMCs.

Broad study findings and their caveats: How much clinical and demographic metadata was included differed by source and by participant, and the metadata was provided uncurated.

The collaborating institutions used their own protocols to collect whole blood in K2EDTA tubes. For TCRbeta analysis, collaborator samples were shipped as frozen whole blood, as isolated PBMCs, or as DNA extracted from either sample type. To note about this clone: The antigen it recognizes is unknown. The sample holds no much larger clone one base away, and base qualities are not on file.

TCRbeta CDR3 regions were amplified from genomic DNA using the immunoSEQ Assay, a bias-controlled multiplex PCR. From the authors' description of their analysis: Nucleated cell counts per sample were estimated from amplification of reference gene primers within the assay. To quantify the absolute abundance of each unique TCRbeta CDR3 rearrangement, sequence reads were collapsed and filtered. For each sample, productive Simpson clonality was calculated as the square root of Simpson's diversity index across productive rearrangements. Held by TCRdb, this immuneACCESS table contains in-frame sequences only and omits some clones. Under half of the omission traces to an unresolved V gene where checked; the cause of the rest is unknown. V, J and clone size are those of that table, while D and trimming were read from the DNA. This sample gives 79,000 or so clones in total; more than 75% of them show up just once. The ten largest clones add up to 0.85% to 1.3% of the sample.

Material: peripheral blood. This TCR was sampled from a human donor in a cohort sampled during active COVID-19.

The CDR3: CASSVTARGNTEAFF. The bases read TGTGCCAGTAGTGTCACGGCCCGGGGGAACACTGAAGCTTTCTTT. Recombination linked TRBV19 to TRBJ1-1; there is no confident call for the D gene. Cut back by 5 bases and 1 base, the V and J ends lie 14 bases apart. From the cysteine up to the phenylalanine, the CDR3 has a length of 15 residues. The read is trimmed to its CDR3 DNA, 45 bases read in frame from base 1. Per the germline V gene (reference sequence), LNHDA is the CDR1 and SQIVND is the CDR2.